A selection of T cell receptor beta chains follows, all from one sample in a study of T cell changes during pregnancy in multiple sclerosis. TCRdb's copy holds only in-frame clones and misses some; the assay was immunoSEQ multiplex PCR. The sample has around 80,000 clones; around 92% are singletons. The input for sequencing was peripheral blood, taken before pregnancy. All receptors derive from a female donor with multiple sclerosis, enrolled in a pregnancy study. Both conserved end residues are part of each CDR3. The D gene is left open where the match is weak. Expanded clones are given a class, and other clones once, few, many or no size at all.

TGTGCCACCAGCAGAGATCGTCGCGGGGGCTACACCTTC | CATSRDRRGGYTF | TRBJ1-2 | NA | 13 | TRBV15 | NA
TGTGCCAGCAGTTACTCTGCGGGAGGGCCAGCAGATACGCAGTATTTT | CASSYSAGGPADTQYF | TRBJ2-3 | NA | 16 | TRBV6-6 | TRBD2
TGTGCCAGCAGTTTACTAGCGGGAGGGTACAATGAGCAGTTCTTC | CASSLLAGGYNEQFF | TRBJ2-1 | NA | 15 | TRBV28 | TRBD2
TGTGCCAGCAGCCCCGGACAGCCTAACAATGAGCAGTTCTTC | CASSPGQPNNEQFF | TRBJ2-1 | NA | 14 | TRBV11-3 | NA
TGTGCCAGCAGACAGGACAGGGATGATTTAAATGAGCAGTTCTTC | CASRQDRDDLNEQFF | TRBJ2-1 | NA | 15 | TRBV6-5 | TRBD1
TGCAGCGTGAACGGAGGACAGGGCGGGCAAGAGACCCAGTACTTC | CSVNGGQGGQETQYF | TRBJ2-5 | NA | 15 | TRBV29-1 | TRBD1
TGTGCCAGCAGTCCGAGGACTACCGAGCAGTACTTC | CASSPRTTEQYF | TRBJ2-7 | NA | 12 | TRBV27 | NA
TGTGCCTCAGCAGGGGGCGAGGAGCAGCCCCAGCATTTT | CASAGGEEQPQHF | TRBJ1-5 | NA | 13 | TRBV7-9 | TRBD1
TGTGCCAGCAGTCCGGGGACACAAGAAGCCTACGAGCAGTACTTC | CASSPGTQEAYEQYF | TRBJ2-7 | NA | 15 | TRBV28 | NA
TGTGCCAGCAGTTCTGGGACTAGCGGTATTTACAATGAGCAGTTCTTC | CASSSGTSGIYNEQFF | TRBJ2-1 | once | 16 | TRBV27 | TRBD2
TGTGCCAGCAGTCTGACAGTCTATGGCTACACCTTC | CASSLTVYGYTF | TRBJ1-2 | NA | 12 | TRBV2 | NA
TGTGCCAGCAGTGTCAAGCGGCTGAACACCGGGGAGCTGTTTTTT | CASSVKRLNTGELFF | TRBJ2-2 | NA | 15 | TRBV6-1 | NA
TGTGCCAGCAGCTTGGGGGACACATACGAGCAGTACTTC | CASSLGDTYEQYF | TRBJ2-7 | NA | 13 | TRBV5-4 | NA
TGTGCCAGCACCGCAGGGATTCAGCCCCAGCATTTT | CASTAGIQPQHF | TRBJ1-5 | NA | 12 | TRBV2 | NA
TGTGCCAGCAGCCAAGATAGCACTAGCGGGAGGGCGGGTTTCACAGATACGCAGTATTTT | CASSQDSTSGRAGFTDTQYF | TRBJ2-3 | NA | 20 | TRBV4-2 | TRBD2
TGTGCCAGCAGCCAACCGGGACAGGGGGCCGCAGCGACCCAGTACTTC | CASSQPGQGAAATQYF | TRBJ2-5 | NA | 16 | TRBV4-2 | TRBD1
TGTGCCAGCAGCTTAGATGTACCGGGACTAGCGGCGTACAATGAGCAGTTCTTC | CASSLDVPGLAAYNEQFF | TRBJ2-1 | NA | 18 | TRBV11-2 | TRBD2
TGTGCCAGCAGCTCGACAGGGTCTTCTCAGCCCCAGCATTTT | CASSSTGSSQPQHF | TRBJ1-5 | NA | 14 | TRBV5-6 | TRBD1
TGTGCCAGTAGTATAGTAACTAGCGGGAGGGGAACCTACAATGAGCAGTTCTTC | CASSIVTSGRGTYNEQFF | TRBJ2-1 | NA | 18 | TRBV19 | TRBD2
TGTGCCAGCAGTTTTGGGGACAGGGGGCTGGAAAAACTGTTTTTT | CASSFGDRGLEKLFF | TRBJ1-4 | NA | 15 | TRBV28 | TRBD1
TGCAGCGTCCCATTGTTCGGGGATTCAACCACTAACAATGAGCAGTTCTTC | CSVPLFGDSTTNNEQFF | TRBJ2-1 | NA | 17 | TRBV29-1 | NA
TGTGCCAGCAGCTTGGGCGGGACTAGCGGGTACGAGCAGTACTTC | CASSLGGTSGYEQYF | TRBJ2-7 | NA | 15 | TRBV5-4 | TRBD2
TGTGCCAGCAGTCCCGACAACAATCAGCCCCAGCATTTT | CASSPDNNQPQHF | TRBJ1-5 | NA | 13 | TRBV28 | NA
TGTGCCAGCAGCTTAGTTGGGACAGGGGGCGGCGAGCAGTACTTC | CASSLVGTGGGEQYF | TRBJ2-7 | NA | 15 | TRBV7-6 | TRBD1
TGTGCCAGCAGCACACAGACAGGGACTAATGAAAAACTGTTTTTT | CASSTQTGTNEKLFF | TRBJ1-4 | NA | 15 | TRBV5-4 | TRBD1
TGTGCCAGCAGCCTTAGCGGGAGGGCCGGGGAGCAGTACTTC | CASSLSGRAGEQYF | TRBJ2-7 | NA | 14 | TRBV7-3 | TRBD2
TGTGCCAGCAGTGAAAGGGGGATCCCCTACGAGCAGTACTTC | CASSERGIPYEQYF | TRBJ2-7 | NA | 14 | TRBV2 | NA
TGTGCCAGCAGCCCATTGCCTAGCGGGACCCGCTACGAGCAGTACTTC | CASSPLPSGTRYEQYF | TRBJ2-7 | NA | 16 | TRBV2 | TRBD2
TGTGCCAGCAGCCCCCGACTAGCGGGAGAGACCCAGTACTTC | CASSPRLAGETQYF | TRBJ2-5 | NA | 14 | TRBV4-2 | TRBD2
TGTGCCAGTAGTATTCGCCCTAGCGGGACCTACAATGAGCAGTTCTTC | CASSIRPSGTYNEQFF | TRBJ2-1 | NA | 16 | TRBV19 | TRBD2
TGTGCCAGCAGCCGCGCCGGACAGGGGGTGAACTATGGCTACACCTTC | CASSRAGQGVNYGYTF | TRBJ1-2 | NA | 16 | TRBV4-2 | TRBD1
TGTGCCAGCAGCTCCCTAGGACAGGGAGACGAGCAGTACTTC | CASSSLGQGDEQYF | TRBJ2-7 | NA | 14 | TRBV5-6 | TRBD1
TGTGCCAGCAGCTTCCCGGGACAGGGAGTAACAGATACGCAGTATTTT | CASSFPGQGVTDTQYF | TRBJ2-3 | few | 16 | TRBV5-4 | TRBD1
TGCGCCAGCAGCTTGAGTTTAGAGACTAGCGGCACAGATACGCAGTATTTT | CASSLSLETSGTDTQYF | TRBJ2-3 | few | 17 | TRBV5-1 | TRBD2
TGTGCCAGCAGCTCTTTTACTGGGGCCAACGTCCTGACTTTC | CASSSFTGANVLTF | TRBJ2-6 | few | 14 | TRBV11-2 | NA
TGTGCCAGCAGAGGGGACAGGGGACCCCTTGCACAGATACGTATCCGCACAGATACGCAGTATTTT | CASRGDRGPLAQIRIRTDTQYF | TRBJ2-3 | NA | 22 | TRBV2 | TRBD1
TGTGCCAGCGGACAGTTTAACGCCGGGGAGCTGTTTTTT | CASGQFNAGELFF | TRBJ2-2 | NA | 13 | TRBV2 | NA
TGTGCCAGCAGCGAGCCCATGAACACTGAAGCTTTCTTT | CASSEPMNTEAFF | TRBJ1-1 | once | 13 | TRBV5-4 | NA
TGTGCCAGCACCCTCAGAAGCGGGACAGGGGGCTTTGGTAGCGGGACACCCGGGGAGCTGTTTTTT | CASTLRSGTGGFGSGTPGELFF | TRBJ2-2 | NA | 22 | TRBV27 | TRBD1
TGCGCCAGCAGCCGCCTAGCGGGAACCACAGATACGCAGTATTTT | CASSRLAGTTDTQYF | TRBJ2-3 | few | 15 | TRBV4-3 | TRBD2
TGCAGCGTTTCCCCTAGCGGGGTTTCCTACGAGCAGTACTTC | CSVSPSGVSYEQYF | TRBJ2-7 | NA | 14 | TRBV29-1 | TRBD2
TGTGCCAGCAGCCAATTAGTCTACGAGCAGTACTTC | CASSQLVYEQYF | TRBJ2-7 | NA | 12 | TRBV16 | NA
TGTGCCAGCAGTGAATCCCACCCCGCGACAGATACGCAGTATTTT | CASSESHPATDTQYF | TRBJ2-3 | NA | 15 | TRBV25-1 | NA
TGTGCCAGCAGTTTATCCTATGAACCAATTCTCTTC | CASSLSYEPILF | TRBJ2-1 | once | 12 | TRBV28 | NA
TGTGCCAGCAGCCAAGATAGACTAGCGGGAGAAGGTGAGCAGTTCTTC | CASSQDRLAGEGEQFF | TRBJ2-1 | NA | 16 | TRBV4-2 | TRBD2
TGCGCCAGCAGCCCCCTAGCGGGAATCCTCCACAATGAGCAGTTCTTC | CASSPLAGILHNEQFF | TRBJ2-1 | NA | 16 | TRBV5-1 | TRBD2